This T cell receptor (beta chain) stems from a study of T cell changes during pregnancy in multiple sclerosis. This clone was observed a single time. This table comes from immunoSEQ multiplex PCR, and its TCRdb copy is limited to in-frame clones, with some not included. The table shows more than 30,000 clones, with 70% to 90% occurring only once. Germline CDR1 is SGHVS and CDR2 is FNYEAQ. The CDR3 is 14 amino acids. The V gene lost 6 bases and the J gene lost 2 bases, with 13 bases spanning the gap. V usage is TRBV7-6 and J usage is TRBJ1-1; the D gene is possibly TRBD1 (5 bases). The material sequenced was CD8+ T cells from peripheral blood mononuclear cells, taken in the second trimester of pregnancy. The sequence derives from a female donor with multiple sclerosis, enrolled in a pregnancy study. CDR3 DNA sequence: TGTGCCAGCAGACCGGGGGAGGTTAACACTGAAGCTTTCTTT. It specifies CASRPGEVNTEAFF.